This paragraph reports one T cell receptor beta chain. The CDR3 contains 15 residues. Germline loops: CDR1 MNHEY, CDR2 SMNVEV (reference sequence). After removal of 7 bases from V and 6 bases from J, the junction contained 13 bases not matched to a gene. The data belong to a study of control samples from healthy donors and cancer patients. Generated by immunoSEQ multiplex PCR, the TCRdb table keeps only in-frame clones and is missing some. The table has 68,000 or so clones, 83% seen once; the top ten hold 15% to 19%. Sequencing input: blood. This clonotype was obtained from a man in his sixties in good health. The V and J genes are TRBV27 and TRBJ1-1, with TRBD1 identical over 8 bases. CDR3 in DNA: TGTGCCAGCACCCCAGGGGGCAGCGTGGTCTCTGAAGCTTTCTTT. Its translation: CASTPGGSVVSEAFF.